A single sample is the source of the 10 T cell receptor beta chains below, sequenced in a study of cytomegalovirus exposure and HLA in healthy donors. Both 60 Vbeta primers and 13 Jbeta primers went into the PCR. Method: immunoSEQ multiplex PCR; TCRdb's copy keeps in-frame clones and lacks some. The top ten clones hold more than 0.25% of a sample with under 200,000 clones, roughly 90% of them seen once. Sequenced sample: PBMCs. The receptor source for this set is a woman aged 30 to 39 in good health and CMV-seronegative.

V usage is TRBV5-1 and J usage is TRBJ2-1; 7 bases fit TRBD1. The V gene's germline CDR1 is SGHRS and CDR2 YFSETQ. The CDR3 contains 14 residues. Trimming cost V 4 bases and J 3 bases; bases outside gene matches: 4. CDR3 amino acids: CASSRTGGYNEQFF. The CDR3 bases are TGCGCCAGCAGCCGGACAGGAGGCTACAATGAGCAGTTCTTC.

The genes are TRBV7-3 and TRBJ2-1, with 7 bases identical to TRBD1. V lost 4 bases to trimming and J lost 0 bases; unmatched junction nucleotides: 0. This CDR3 contains 14 residues. From germline, CDR1 is SGHTA and CDR2 FQGTGA. CDR3 region: CASSWDSSYNEQFF. The CDR3 region has the DNA TGTGCCAGCAGCTGGGACAGCTCCTACAATGAGCAGTTCTTC.

The rearrangement uses TRBV7-3 and TRBJ2-3; 7 bases match TRBD2. The V gene end was trimmed by 4 bases and the J gene end by 2 bases; junction bases not matched to a gene: 3. Germline V gene data show CDR1 as SGHTA and CDR2 as FQGTGA. The CDR3 spans 14 residues. The CDR3 here is CASSWGGSTDTQYF. The CDR3 DNA is TGTGCCAGCAGCTGGGGGGGGTCCACAGATACGCAGTATTTT.

J is TRBJ2-7 and V is TRBV28, with D perhaps TRBD2 (6 bases). Trimming shortened V by 2 bases and J by 4 bases, and 12 bases separated the two germline ends. The CDR3 contains 14 residues. CDR1 MDHEN and CDR2 SYDVKM come from the germline V gene. The CDR3 spells CASSLEGTLYEQYF. The CDR3 nucleotides read TGTGCCAGCAGTTTAGAGGGGACTCTATACGAGCAGTACTTC.

The chain has TRBV5-1 and TRBJ2-2; D is perhaps TRBD2 (5 bases). Per the germline V gene, CDR1 is SGHRS and CDR2 is YFSETQ. This CDR3 is 15 amino acids long. Trimming removed 4 bases at V and 8 bases at J, with 18 bases between. CDR3 amino acids: CASSKGRTDLGELFF. CDR3 coding DNA: TGCGCCAGCAGCAAGGGTCGGACTGACTTGGGGGAGCTGTTTTTT.

The chain carries TRBV5-4 and TRBJ1-2, with a tentative D call TRBD1 (5 bases). This CDR3 comprises 12 residues. V was clipped by 4 bases and J by 1 base, with 5 bases between them. Germline CDR1 is SGHNT and CDR2 is YYREEE (reference sequence). CDR3 sequence (DNA): TGTGCCAGCAGCGACAGTAACTATGGCTACACCTTC. Amino acid sequence: CASSDSNYGYTF. Using reference TRBV5-4 and TRBJ1-2 for the parts outside the CDR3, the full variable domain is ETGVTQSPTHLIKTRGQQVTLRCSSQSGHNTVSWYQQALGQGPQFIFQYYREEENGRGNFPPRFSGLQFPNYSSELNVNALELDDSALYLCASSDSNYGYTFGSGTRLTVV.

This sequence joins TRBV27 and TRBJ2-1, with 8 bases identical to TRBD1. The CDR3 has 15 amino acids. The V gene's germline CDR1 is MNHEY and CDR2 SMNVEV (reference sequence). The junction had 6 bases not matched to a gene; V was cut back by 5 bases and J by 3 bases. CDR3 loop: CASSIRGQGYNEQFF. CDR3 nucleotides: TGTGCCAGCAGTATACGTGGACAGGGCTACAATGAGCAGTTCTTC.

The gene calls are TRBV7-2 and TRBJ2-1; D is unclear. The CDR3 spans 11 residues. Trimming pared 2 bases from V and 15 bases from J, leaving 11 bases between. Germline V lookup: CDR1 SGHTA, CDR2 FQGNSA. The CDR3 DNA is TGTGCCAGCAGCTTAATGGCTAGACCGTTCTTC. Translating gives CASSLMARPFF. Full variable domain (missing parts from reference TRBV7-2 and TRBJ2-1): GAGVSQSPSNKVTEKGKDVELRCDPISGHTALYWYRQSLGQGLEFLIYFQGNSAPDKSGLPSDRFSAERTGGSVSTLTIQRTQQEDSAVYLCASSLMARPFFGPGTRLTVL.

The gene calls are TRBV29-1 and TRBJ2-2; D remains unclear. CDR1 and CDR2 from the germline V gene are SQVTM and ANQGSEA. There are 12 residues in the CDR3. The ends were cut back, 4 bases at V and 3 bases at J, with 6 bases in the middle. The CDR3 nucleotides are TGCAGCGTTGGGAGTTACACCGGGGAGCTGTTTTTT. This translates into CSVGSYTGELFF.

The rearrangement links TRBV6-1 to TRBJ2-3; 12 bases line up with TRBD2. After removal of 11 bases from V and 6 bases from J, the junction contained 12 bases not matched to a gene. The germline CDR1 and CDR2 sequences are MNHNS and SASEGT. The CDR3 length is 15 residues. The CDR3 loop reads CAASELAGGGDTQYF. In DNA, the CDR3 is TGTGCCGCTTCTGAACTAGCGGGAGGAGGGGATACGCAGTATTTT.